The T cell receptor (beta chain) described here comes from a study of blood T cell repertoires in COVID-19. As for the study in general: Collection of acute and convalescent COVID-19 samples took place in the United States, Italy and Spain. T cells, B-cell-depleted T cells, or PBMCs supplied cDNA or gDNA.

The CDR3 consists of 14 residues. Per germline, CDR1 LGHNA and CDR2 YSLEER. With 2 bases removed from V and 0 bases from J, the gap between germline ends came to 7 bases. Per the original data handling: From reference gene primer amplification, estimates of nucleated cell counts were derived. Data came from immunoSEQ multiplex PCR; TCRdb stores just in-frame clones and leaves some out. The V and J calls and clone size come from that table; D and trimming were worked out from the DNA. This table has approximately 130,000 clones, around four fifths appearing once. The origin of this receptor is a human donor in a cohort sampled during active COVID-19. What was sequenced was peripheral blood. The chain links TRBV4-3 to TRBJ1-2, with D uncertain. The CDR3 sequence is CASSQYSANYGYTF. The CDR3 nucleotides read TGCGCCAGCAGCCAATACAGTGCTAACTATGGCTACACCTTC.